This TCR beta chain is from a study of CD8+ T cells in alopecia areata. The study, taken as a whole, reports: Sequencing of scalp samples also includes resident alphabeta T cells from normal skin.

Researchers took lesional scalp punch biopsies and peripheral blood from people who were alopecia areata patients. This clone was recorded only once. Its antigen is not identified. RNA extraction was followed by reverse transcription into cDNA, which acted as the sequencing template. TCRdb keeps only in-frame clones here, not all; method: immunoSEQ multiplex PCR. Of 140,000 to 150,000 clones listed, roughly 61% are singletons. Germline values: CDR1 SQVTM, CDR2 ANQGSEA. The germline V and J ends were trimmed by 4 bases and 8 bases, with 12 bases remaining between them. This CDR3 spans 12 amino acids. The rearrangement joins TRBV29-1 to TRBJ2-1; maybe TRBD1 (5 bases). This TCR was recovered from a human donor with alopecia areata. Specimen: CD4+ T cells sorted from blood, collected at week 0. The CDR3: CSVATAHDEQFF. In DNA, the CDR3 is TGCAGCGTTGCGACAGCTCATGATGAGCAGTTCTTC.